This TCR beta chain was obtained from a study of spatial heterogeneity in lung cancer. Of note for this clonotype: This may come from a read error, since a much larger clone is one base off.

CDR3 size: 15 residues. V lost 4 bases and J lost 7, with 14 bases in between. Per germline, CDR1 LGHDT and CDR2 YNNKEL (reference sequence). TCRdb used MiXCR to reprocess the 5' RACE reads, holding one entry per CDR3 protein. The table records more than 20,000 distinct CDR3 sequences, roughly 4.5% of them present only once. Described time point: sample taken at primary tumor resection. The genes are TRBV3-1 and TRBJ1-6; unclear D gene. The receptor was isolated from a male donor with early-stage non-small cell lung cancer. Sequencing used PBMCs, obtained at surgery. In DNA form, the CDR3 reads TGTGCCAGCAGCCGCGTAGTCCTGGTGAATTCACCCCTCCACTTT. This codes for CASSRVVLVNSPLHF.